Listed below are T cell receptor beta chains from one sample, sequenced in a study of blood T cell repertoires in COVID-19. Using immunoSEQ multiplex PCR, the repertoire was profiled, and TCRdb retains in-frame clones only, with some absent. Seen here are about 230,000 clones, over 80% observed once, and the top ten hold 0.95% to 1.5%. The sequenced sample was peripheral blood. The receptor set was obtained from a woman aged 30 to 39 with COVID-19, enrolled during active disease. Both conserved end residues are part of each CDR3. Each record gives: J gene, D gene, clone size, V gene, CDR3 DNA, CDR3 protein. D genes are given only for firm matches. Clone size is given for some rows only: seen once, a few or many times, or a class if the clone is expanded.

J gene: TRBJ2-3
D gene: TRBD2
clone size: .
V gene: TRBV6-6
CDR3 DNA: TGTGCCAGCAGCTTGGACGGCGGGAGAGATACGCAGTATTTT
CDR3 protein: CASSLDGGRDTQYF

J gene: TRBJ1-5
D gene: .
clone size: .
V gene: TRBV7-2
CDR3 DNA: TGTGCCAGCAGCTTAGAAGGGGGTAACAATCAGCCCCAGCATTTT
CDR3 protein: CASSLEGGNNQPQHF

J gene: TRBJ2-1
D gene: .
clone size: few
V gene: TRBV7-3
CDR3 DNA: TGTGCCAGCAGCTTATCCTTGAGCTCCTACAATGAGCAGTTCTTC
CDR3 protein: CASSLSLSSYNEQFF

J gene: TRBJ1-5
D gene: TRBD1
clone size: .
V gene: TRBV27
CDR3 DNA: TGTGCCAGCAGTCCTGGACAGGGGATCGCGTACAATCAGCCCCAGCATTTT
CDR3 protein: CASSPGQGIAYNQPQHF

J gene: TRBJ2-2
D gene: .
clone size: .
V gene: TRBV28
CDR3 DNA: TGTGCCACACAGGGTAGGACCGGGGAGCTGTTTTTT
CDR3 protein: CATQGRTGELFF

J gene: TRBJ1-1
D gene: .
clone size: once
V gene: TRBV4-1
CDR3 DNA: TGCGCCAGCAGCCAAGACGGGGCTGAAGCTTTCTTT
CDR3 protein: CASSQDGAEAFF

J gene: TRBJ1-1
D gene: .
clone size: .
V gene: TRBV5-1
CDR3 DNA: TGCGCCAGCACCCCAAGCGGGGGCGCCACTGAAGCTTTCTTT
CDR3 protein: CASTPSGGATEAFF

J gene: TRBJ2-1
D gene: TRBD2
clone size: .
V gene: TRBV7-3
CDR3 DNA: TGTGCCAGCAGTCTCCTGCCGGGACTACCCTCGGGGGAGCAGTTCTTC
CDR3 protein: CASSLLPGLPSGEQFF

J gene: TRBJ1-2
D gene: .
clone size: .
V gene: TRBV5-6
CDR3 DNA: TGTGCCAGCAGCCCGGTCCGTCAGGGGAACTATGGCTACACCTTC
CDR3 protein: CASSPVRQGNYGYTF

J gene: TRBJ2-1
D gene: TRBD2
clone size: .
V gene: TRBV5-5
CDR3 DNA: TGTGCCAGCACCGCGGCGGGGGTTCGTGGCAATGAGCAGTTCTTC
CDR3 protein: CASTAAGVRGNEQFF

J gene: TRBJ1-2
D gene: .
clone size: once
V gene: TRBV4-2
CDR3 DNA: TGTGCCAGCAGCCAGCACTCCGAGGTGGACTATGGCTACACCTTC
CDR3 protein: CASSQHSEVDYGYTF

J gene: TRBJ1-3
D gene: .
clone size: once
V gene: TRBV7-8
CDR3 DNA: TGTGCCAGCAGCTTAGGGGTGGGGAGGACTGGAAACACCATATATTTT
CDR3 protein: CASSLGVGRTGNTIYF

J gene: TRBJ1-1
D gene: .
clone size: .
V gene: TRBV19
CDR3 DNA: TGTGCCAGTAGAACACCCGGGGACACTGAAGCTTTCTTT
CDR3 protein: CASRTPGDTEAFF

J gene: TRBJ1-4
D gene: .
clone size: .
V gene: TRBV6-1
CDR3 DNA: TGTGCCAGCAGTGAAACCTCCTCGGCGGCCGTCGGTGAAAAACTGTTTTTT
CDR3 protein: CASSETSSAAVGEKLFF

J gene: TRBJ2-5
D gene: .
clone size: .
V gene: TRBV5-6
CDR3 DNA: TGTGCCAGCAGCTTCCGAACAGGGGACGTTGGGAGGAGGGAGACCCAGTACTTC
CDR3 protein: CASSFRTGDVGRRETQYF

J gene: TRBJ1-2
D gene: .
clone size: .
V gene: TRBV7-9
CDR3 DNA: TGTGCCAGCAGCTCTGGTTGGGACATCAACTATGGCTACACCTTC
CDR3 protein: CASSSGWDINYGYTF

J gene: TRBJ2-1
D gene: .
clone size: .
V gene: TRBV9
CDR3 DNA: TGTGCCAGCAGCGCGGAAGGGGATTACTACAATGAGCAGTTCTTC
CDR3 protein: CASSAEGDYYNEQFF

J gene: TRBJ2-1
D gene: TRBD2
clone size: .
V gene: TRBV19
CDR3 DNA: TGTGCCAGTAGTATACCGCGGGGGGGCCACAATGAGCAGTTCTTC
CDR3 protein: CASSIPRGGHNEQFF

J gene: TRBJ1-1
D gene: .
clone size: .
V gene: TRBV5-4
CDR3 DNA: TGTGCCAGCAGCTTGGACAGGTGGGGCGAAGCTTTCTTT
CDR3 protein: CASSLDRWGEAFF

J gene: TRBJ2-5
D gene: .
clone size: .
V gene: TRBV7-6
CDR3 DNA: TGTGCCAGCAGCTTAGCGTACCGGGAGACCCAGTACTTC
CDR3 protein: CASSLAYRETQYF

J gene: TRBJ2-7
D gene: TRBD1
clone size: many
V gene: TRBV5-6
CDR3 DNA: TGTGCCAGCAGCTTGTGGATGACAGGGGTCTCCTACGAGCAGTACTTC
CDR3 protein: CASSLWMTGVSYEQYF

J gene: TRBJ2-3
D gene: .
clone size: .
V gene: TRBV5-6
CDR3 DNA: TGTGCCAGCAGCTTGACAGCCACAGATACGCAGTATTTT
CDR3 protein: CASSLTATDTQYF

J gene: TRBJ2-5
D gene: .
clone size: .
V gene: TRBV29-1
CDR3 DNA: TGCAGCGTGAGGGGGATGAAGACCCAGTACTTC
CDR3 protein: CSVRGMKTQYF

J gene: TRBJ1-5
D gene: .
clone size: .
V gene: TRBV19
CDR3 DNA: TGTGCCAGTAGTTATTTAGTGGATCAGCCCCAGCATTTT
CDR3 protein: CASSYLVDQPQHF

J gene: TRBJ1-5
D gene: .
clone size: few
V gene: TRBV4-3
CDR3 DNA: TGCGCCAGCAGCCGGGTTTGGGCAGTGAAACAGCCCCAGCATTTT
CDR3 protein: CASSRVWAVKQPQHF

J gene: TRBJ2-6
D gene: .
clone size: .
V gene: TRBV5-1
CDR3 DNA: TGCGCCAGCAGCTTTACGGAGGCAGGGGGGCCTGGGGCCAACGTCCTGACTTTC
CDR3 protein: CASSFTEAGGPGANVLTF

J gene: TRBJ2-1
D gene: TRBD1
clone size: once
V gene: TRBV29-1
CDR3 DNA: TGCAGCGTTGGGCGACAGGGCAGCTCCTACAATGAGCAGTTCTTC
CDR3 protein: CSVGRQGSSYNEQFF

J gene: TRBJ2-2
D gene: .
clone size: .
V gene: TRBV4-3
CDR3 DNA: TGCGCCAGCAGCCCTCGGCAGGGAAACACCGGGGAGCTGTTTTTT
CDR3 protein: CASSPRQGNTGELFF

J gene: TRBJ2-5
D gene: TRBD2
clone size: .
V gene: TRBV7-2
CDR3 DNA: TGTGCCAGCAGCCCGGGGGGGCTGGAGACCCAGTACTTC
CDR3 protein: CASSPGGLETQYF

J gene: TRBJ1-2
D gene: .
clone size: .
V gene: TRBV9
CDR3 DNA: TGTGCCAGCAGCGCTGGGGCGGACTATGGCTACACCTTC
CDR3 protein: CASSAGADYGYTF

J gene: TRBJ1-1
D gene: .
clone size: .
V gene: TRBV12-3/TRBV12-4
CDR3 DNA: TGTGCCAGCAGTTTAGGACAGCTTGAAGCTTTCTTT
CDR3 protein: CASSLGQLEAFF

J gene: TRBJ2-3
D gene: TRBD2
clone size: .
V gene: TRBV18
CDR3 DNA: TGTGCCAGCTCACCACTGGGGACTAGCGGGCTTAGCACAGATACGCAGTATTTT
CDR3 protein: CASSPLGTSGLSTDTQYF

J gene: TRBJ1-4
D gene: .
clone size: .
V gene: TRBV18
CDR3 DNA: TGTGCCAGCTCACCTTCACAGGGTTCAACTAATGAAAAACTGTTTTTT
CDR3 protein: CASSPSQGSTNEKLFF

J gene: TRBJ2-2
D gene: TRBD2
clone size: .
V gene: TRBV11-3
CDR3 DNA: TGTGCCAGCAGCTTATCGTCACTAGCGGGACCCACCGGGGAGCTGTTTTTT
CDR3 protein: CASSLSSLAGPTGELFF

J gene: TRBJ2-5
D gene: .
clone size: .
V gene: TRBV19
CDR3 DNA: TGTGCCAGTAGTTTGCGAGGACTGCCCCAAGAGACCCAGTACTTC
CDR3 protein: CASSLRGLPQETQYF

J gene: TRBJ1-1
D gene: TRBD1
clone size: .
V gene: TRBV2
CDR3 DNA: TGTGCCAGCAGCGGACAGGGGAGCGGTGAAGCTTTCTTT
CDR3 protein: CASSGQGSGEAFF

J gene: TRBJ2-7
D gene: TRBD2
clone size: few
V gene: TRBV7-9
CDR3 DNA: TGTGCCAGCGGAGGGGTGGTACTAGCGGCCTTGGAGCAGTACTTC
CDR3 protein: CASGGVVLAALEQYF